This TCR beta chain was sequenced for a study of T cell changes during pregnancy in multiple sclerosis. After removal of 5 bases from V and 1 base from J, the junction contained 7 bases not matched to a gene. Germline V CDR1 and CDR2: MRHNA, SNTAGT. The CDR3 has 15 amino acids. Repertoires were generated with immunoSEQ multiplex PCR, while TCRdb's copy carries only in-frame clones and drops some. Of about 60,000 clones listed, about 91% are singletons. The specimen was CD4+ T cells from peripheral blood mononuclear cells, collected in the first trimester of pregnancy. This sequence was found in a female donor with multiple sclerosis, enrolled in a pregnancy study. The rearrangement links TRBV6-4 to TRBJ2-5, with 7 bases that match TRBD2. The DNA of the CDR3 is TGTGCCAGCAGTAGGACGGGGGGAGGCCAAGAGACCCAGTACTTC. Its protein product is CASSRTGGGQETQYF.